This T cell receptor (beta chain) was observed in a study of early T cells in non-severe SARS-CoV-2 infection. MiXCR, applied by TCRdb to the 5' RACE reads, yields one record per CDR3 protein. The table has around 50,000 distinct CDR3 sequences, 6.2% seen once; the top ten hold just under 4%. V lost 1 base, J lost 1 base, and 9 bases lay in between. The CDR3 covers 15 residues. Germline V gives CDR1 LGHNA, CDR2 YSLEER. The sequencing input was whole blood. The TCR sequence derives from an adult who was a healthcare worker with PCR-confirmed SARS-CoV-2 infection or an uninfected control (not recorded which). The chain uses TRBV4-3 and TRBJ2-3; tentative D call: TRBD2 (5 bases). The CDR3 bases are TGCGCCAGCAGCCAAGTAACCGGGGGCACAGATACGCAGTATTTT. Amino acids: CASSQVTGGTDTQYF.